Listed below are T cell receptor beta chains from one sample, sequenced in a study of blood T cell repertoires in COVID-19. The protocol was immunoSEQ multiplex PCR, while the TCRdb copy is restricted to in-frame clones and leaves out a portion. In the table there are 150,000 or so clones, about 80% of which are singletons. Material: peripheral blood. The receptors shown here come from a woman aged 60-75 years with acute or convalescent COVID-19. Each CDR3 is given with its conserved first and last residue. The D gene is left open where the match is weak. Clone size is shown for a subset of rows, as once, few, many or a class of expanded clone.

clone size: -
CDR3 length: 16
V gene: TRBV7-9
J gene: TRBJ1-1
D gene: TRBD1
CDR3 protein: CASSLVPGGRSTEAFF
CDR3 DNA: TGTGCCAGCAGCTTAGTTCCAGGGGGCAGAAGCACTGAAGCTTTCTTT

clone size: once
CDR3 length: 16
V gene: TRBV7-3
J gene: TRBJ2-6
D gene: -
CDR3 protein: CASSFDSGAGANVLTF
CDR3 DNA: TGTGCCAGCAGCTTCGATTCCGGGGCTGGGGCCAACGTCCTGACTTTC

clone size: -
CDR3 length: 13
V gene: TRBV7-9
J gene: TRBJ2-5
D gene: -
CDR3 protein: CASSGNSGETQYF
CDR3 DNA: TGTGCCAGCAGCGGGAATAGCGGAGAGACCCAGTACTTC

clone size: -
CDR3 length: 14
V gene: TRBV11-3
J gene: TRBJ2-5
D gene: TRBD2
CDR3 protein: CASSSLAGIETQYF
CDR3 DNA: TGTGCCAGCAGTAGTCTAGCGGGAATAGAGACCCAGTACTTC

clone size: -
CDR3 length: 15
V gene: TRBV7-3
J gene: TRBJ1-4
D gene: -
CDR3 protein: CASSLIPATNEKLFF
CDR3 DNA: TGTGCCAGCAGCTTAATTCCTGCAACTAATGAAAAACTGTTTTTT

clone size: -
CDR3 length: 14
V gene: TRBV11-2
J gene: TRBJ2-7
D gene: -
CDR3 protein: CASSSRQPSYEQYF
CDR3 DNA: TGTGCCAGCAGCTCACGACAGCCCTCCTACGAGCAGTACTTC

clone size: -
CDR3 length: 14
V gene: TRBV15
J gene: TRBJ2-7
D gene: TRBD1
CDR3 protein: CATSRGKQGAEQYF
CDR3 DNA: TGTGCCACCAGCAGAGGGAAACAGGGGGCCGAGCAGTACTTC

clone size: -
CDR3 length: 14
V gene: TRBV29-1
J gene: TRBJ2-1
D gene: TRBD2
CDR3 protein: CSGQTSANSNEQFF
CDR3 DNA: TGCAGCGGCCAGACTAGCGCGAACTCCAATGAGCAGTTCTTC

clone size: -
CDR3 length: 14
V gene: TRBV9
J gene: TRBJ1-3
D gene: -
CDR3 protein: CASSVQGSGNTIYF
CDR3 DNA: TGTGCCAGCAGCGTACAGGGCAGTGGAAACACCATATATTTT

clone size: once
CDR3 length: 18
V gene: TRBV5-1
J gene: TRBJ1-2
D gene: -
CDR3 protein: CASSLAPSAGKLEGGYTF
CDR3 DNA: TGCGCCAGCAGCTTGGCCCCAAGCGCAGGGAAGCTGGAAGGCGGCTACACCTTC

clone size: -
CDR3 length: 12
V gene: TRBV19
J gene: TRBJ1-1
D gene: -
CDR3 protein: CASRAREGYAFF
CDR3 DNA: TGTGCCAGTAGGGCGAGGGAGGGTTATGCTTTCTTT

clone size: -
CDR3 length: 13
V gene: TRBV11-2
J gene: TRBJ2-5
D gene: -
CDR3 protein: CASSPRRGETQYF
CDR3 DNA: TGTGCCAGCAGCCCTAGACGGGGAGAGACCCAGTACTTC

clone size: -
CDR3 length: 14
V gene: TRBV25-1
J gene: TRBJ1-1
D gene: -
CDR3 protein: CASSTTGLNTEAFF
CDR3 DNA: TGTGCCAGCAGCACAACAGGACTGAACACTGAAGCTTTCTTT

clone size: -
CDR3 length: 14
V gene: TRBV7-2
J gene: TRBJ2-5
D gene: TRBD1
CDR3 protein: CASSLQGAQETQYF
CDR3 DNA: TGTGCCAGCAGCTTACAGGGGGCTCAAGAGACCCAGTACTTC

clone size: -
CDR3 length: 10
V gene: TRBV27
J gene: TRBJ2-3
D gene: -
CDR3 protein: CASSRDTQYF
CDR3 DNA: TGTGCCAGCAGCAGAGATACGCAGTATTTT

clone size: -
CDR3 length: 13
V gene: TRBV12-3/TRBV12-4
J gene: TRBJ1-1
D gene: -
CDR3 protein: CASRKTVDTEAFF
CDR3 DNA: TGTGCCAGCCGAAAGACAGTGGACACTGAAGCTTTCTTT

clone size: -
CDR3 length: 16
V gene: TRBV24-1
J gene: TRBJ2-5
D gene: TRBD2
CDR3 protein: CATSDGAGGYQETQYF
CDR3 DNA: TGTGCCACCAGTGATGGAGCGGGAGGGTACCAAGAGACCCAGTACTTC

clone size: -
CDR3 length: 15
V gene: TRBV28
J gene: TRBJ2-5
D gene: -
CDR3 protein: CASTPPRLGKETQYF
CDR3 DNA: TGTGCCAGCACCCCTCCTCGTCTAGGAAAAGAGACCCAGTACTTC

clone size: -
CDR3 length: 12
V gene: TRBV19
J gene: TRBJ1-2
D gene: TRBD1
CDR3 protein: CASRDRGRGYTF
CDR3 DNA: TGTGCCAGCCGGGACAGGGGGCGTGGCTACACCTTC

clone size: -
CDR3 length: 13
V gene: TRBV12-3/TRBV12-4
J gene: TRBJ2-1
D gene: -
CDR3 protein: CASSSWGGEVAVF
CDR3 DNA: TGTGCCAGCAGTTCTTGGGGAGGAGAGGTGGCGGTCTTC

clone size: -
CDR3 length: 15
V gene: TRBV5-3
J gene: TRBJ1-1
D gene: TRBD1
CDR3 protein: CARSQGAGINTEAFF
CDR3 DNA: TGTGCCAGAAGCCAGGGGGCAGGAATAAACACTGAAGCTTTCTTT

clone size: -
CDR3 length: 13
V gene: TRBV27
J gene: TRBJ2-7
D gene: -
CDR3 protein: CASSLSASHEQYF
CDR3 DNA: TGTGCCAGCAGTTTAAGCGCTTCTCACGAGCAGTACTTC

clone size: few
CDR3 length: 17
V gene: TRBV18
J gene: TRBJ2-7
D gene: TRBD2
CDR3 protein: CASSPRATSGTSYEQYF
CDR3 DNA: TGTGCCAGCTCACCACGGGCAACTAGCGGCACATCCTACGAGCAGTACTTC

clone size: -
CDR3 length: 14
V gene: TRBV7-3
J gene: TRBJ2-2
D gene: -
CDR3 protein: CASSLGRNTGELFF
CDR3 DNA: TGTGCCAGCAGCTTAGGGAGGAACACCGGGGAGCTGTTTTTT

clone size: few
CDR3 length: 13
V gene: TRBV12-3/TRBV12-4
J gene: TRBJ1-2
D gene: -
CDR3 protein: CASSLDSLYGYTF
CDR3 DNA: TGTGCCAGCAGTTTAGACAGCCTCTATGGCTACACCTTC

clone size: -
CDR3 length: 15
V gene: TRBV20-1
J gene: TRBJ2-5
D gene: TRBD2
CDR3 protein: CSASPGLAGVETQYF
CDR3 DNA: TGCAGTGCTAGTCCGGGACTAGCGGGAGTAGAGACCCAGTACTTC

clone size: once
CDR3 length: 16
V gene: TRBV7-2
J gene: TRBJ2-7
D gene: TRBD2
CDR3 protein: CASSLLAGEASYEQYF
CDR3 DNA: TGTGCCAGCAGCTTACTAGCGGGAGAGGCCTCCTACGAGCAGTACTTC

clone size: -
CDR3 length: 15
V gene: TRBV13
J gene: TRBJ2-5
D gene: TRBD2
CDR3 protein: CASSTTSGYQETQYF
CDR3 DNA: TGTGCCAGCAGCACGACTAGCGGGTACCAAGAGACCCAGTACTTC

clone size: -
CDR3 length: 16
V gene: TRBV3-1/TRBV3-2
J gene: TRBJ2-7
D gene: TRBD1
CDR3 protein: CASSQSGQARGYEQYF
CDR3 DNA: TGTGCCAGCAGCCAATCTGGACAGGCCAGGGGGTACGAGCAGTACTTC

clone size: -
CDR3 length: 13
V gene: TRBV15
J gene: TRBJ1-1
D gene: -
CDR3 protein: CATSRPMNTEAFF
CDR3 DNA: TGTGCCACCAGCAGACCAATGAACACTGAAGCTTTCTTT

clone size: -
CDR3 length: 14
V gene: TRBV7-2
J gene: TRBJ1-6
D gene: -
CDR3 protein: CASSPGGYNSPLHF
CDR3 DNA: TGTGCCAGCAGCCCCGGGGGATATAATTCACCCCTCCACTTT

clone size: -
CDR3 length: 18
V gene: TRBV19
J gene: TRBJ2-7
D gene: TRBD2
CDR3 protein: CASSIAGTSGSYSYEQYF
CDR3 DNA: TGTGCCAGTAGTATAGCCGGGACTAGCGGGAGTTACTCCTACGAGCAGTACTTC

clone size: -
CDR3 length: 15
V gene: TRBV28
J gene: TRBJ2-7
D gene: TRBD1
CDR3 protein: CASSSPYRGIYEQYF
CDR3 DNA: TGTGCCAGCAGCTCCCCCTACAGGGGTATCTACGAGCAGTACTTC

clone size: -
CDR3 length: 16
V gene: TRBV9
J gene: TRBJ2-3
D gene: -
CDR3 protein: CASAPRASETTDTQYF
CDR3 DNA: TGTGCCAGCGCCCCAAGGGCTAGCGAAACCACAGATACGCAGTATTTT

clone size: -
CDR3 length: 14
V gene: TRBV2
J gene: TRBJ2-7
D gene: TRBD2
CDR3 protein: CASSGPSGTYEQYF
CDR3 DNA: TGTGCCAGCAGTGGGCCTAGCGGAACCTACGAGCAGTACTTC

clone size: -
CDR3 length: 17
V gene: TRBV18
J gene: TRBJ2-2
D gene: -
CDR3 protein: CASSPLHSGVSTGELFF
CDR3 DNA: TGTGCCAGCTCACCGCTCCACTCAGGGGTTAGCACCGGGGAGCTGTTTTTT

clone size: -
CDR3 length: 15
V gene: TRBV7-8
J gene: TRBJ1-5
D gene: TRBD1
CDR3 protein: CASSSRGQVYQPQHF
CDR3 DNA: TGTGCCAGCAGCTCGAGGGGACAGGTCTATCAGCCCCAGCATTTT

clone size: -
CDR3 length: 14
V gene: TRBV11-2
J gene: TRBJ2-2
D gene: -
CDR3 protein: CATLEWEGAGELFF
CDR3 DNA: TGTGCCACCCTGGAGTGGGAGGGGGCCGGGGAGCTGTTTTTT

clone size: -
CDR3 length: 17
V gene: TRBV14
J gene: TRBJ2-1
D gene: TRBD2
CDR3 protein: CASSQPGLAGVGNEQFF
CDR3 DNA: TGTGCCAGCAGCCAACCGGGACTAGCGGGAGTAGGAAATGAGCAGTTCTTC

clone size: -
CDR3 length: 19
V gene: TRBV27
J gene: TRBJ2-1
D gene: TRBD2
CDR3 protein: CASSLTYPRPSGHYNEQFF
CDR3 DNA: TGTGCCAGCAGTTTAACCTATCCCCGTCCTAGCGGGCACTACAATGAGCAGTTCTTC

clone size: -
CDR3 length: 13
V gene: TRBV27
J gene: TRBJ2-7
D gene: -
CDR3 protein: CASSLKGPYEQYF
CDR3 DNA: TGTGCCAGCAGTTTAAAGGGGCCCTACGAGCAGTACTTC

clone size: -
CDR3 length: 20
V gene: TRBV4-3
J gene: TRBJ2-1
D gene: TRBD2
CDR3 protein: CASSQDGLAGALSPYNEQFF
CDR3 DNA: TGCGCCAGCAGCCAAGACGGACTAGCGGGAGCCCTAAGCCCTTACAATGAGCAGTTCTTC

clone size: -
CDR3 length: 15
V gene: TRBV27
J gene: TRBJ2-1
D gene: TRBD2
CDR3 protein: CASSRLASSYNEQFF
CDR3 DNA: TGTGCCAGCAGCCGACTAGCAAGCTCCTACAATGAGCAGTTCTTC

clone size: -
CDR3 length: 13
V gene: TRBV4-1
J gene: TRBJ1-2
D gene: -
CDR3 protein: CASSHPLTGGYTF
CDR3 DNA: TGCGCCAGCAGCCATCCGTTAACGGGGGGCTACACCTTC

clone size: -
CDR3 length: 14
V gene: TRBV15
J gene: TRBJ1-4
D gene: -
CDR3 protein: CATSRESSNEKLFF
CDR3 DNA: TGTGCCACCAGCAGAGAGTCGTCTAATGAAAAACTGTTTTTT

clone size: -
CDR3 length: 15
V gene: TRBV7-8
J gene: TRBJ1-2
D gene: -
CDR3 protein: CASSFGSPGDYGYTF
CDR3 DNA: TGTGCCAGCAGCTTTGGTTCTCCCGGGGACTATGGCTACACCTTC

clone size: -
CDR3 length: 15
V gene: TRBV6-4
J gene: TRBJ2-6
D gene: TRBD1
CDR3 protein: CASSEQGQGANVLTF
CDR3 DNA: TGTGCCAGCAGTGAACAGGGGCAAGGGGCCAACGTCCTGACTTTC

clone size: once
CDR3 length: 16
V gene: TRBV5-4
J gene: TRBJ2-5
D gene: -
CDR3 protein: CASSLGYGQPQETQYF
CDR3 DNA: TGTGCCAGCAGCTTGGGTTACGGACAGCCCCAAGAGACCCAGTACTTC

clone size: few
CDR3 length: 15
V gene: TRBV6-2/TRBV6-3
J gene: TRBJ2-3
D gene: TRBD2
CDR3 protein: CASSPLAGGPDTQYF
CDR3 DNA: TGTGCCAGCAGCCCACTAGCGGGAGGGCCGGATACGCAGTATTTT

clone size: -
CDR3 length: 15
V gene: TRBV2
J gene: TRBJ2-1
D gene: TRBD2
CDR3 protein: CASSAASGRVNEQFF
CDR3 DNA: TGTGCCAGCAGTGCGGCCAGCGGGAGAGTCAATGAGCAGTTCTTC

clone size: -
CDR3 length: 14
V gene: TRBV18
J gene: TRBJ1-2
D gene: -
CDR3 protein: CASSPTGGGGGYTF
CDR3 DNA: TGTGCCAGCTCACCCACCGGGGGCGGGGGTGGCTACACCTTC

clone size: -
CDR3 length: 14
V gene: TRBV5-6
J gene: TRBJ2-7
D gene: TRBD1
CDR3 protein: CASRGQGSSYEQYF
CDR3 DNA: TGTGCCAGCAGGGGACAGGGTAGCTCCTACGAGCAGTACTTC

clone size: -
CDR3 length: 16
V gene: TRBV28
J gene: TRBJ2-3
D gene: TRBD2
CDR3 protein: CASSPPGREYTDTQYF
CDR3 DNA: TGTGCCAGCAGTCCTCCCGGGCGGGAGTATACAGATACGCAGTATTTT

clone size: -
CDR3 length: 13
V gene: TRBV28
J gene: TRBJ2-1
D gene: -
CDR3 protein: CASSFPGEDEQFF
CDR3 DNA: TGTGCCAGCAGTTTCCCCGGGGAGGATGAGCAGTTCTTC

clone size: -
CDR3 length: 13
V gene: TRBV15
J gene: TRBJ2-5
D gene: -
CDR3 protein: CATSRDTQETQYF
CDR3 DNA: TGTGCCACCAGCAGGGACACCCAAGAGACCCAGTACTTC